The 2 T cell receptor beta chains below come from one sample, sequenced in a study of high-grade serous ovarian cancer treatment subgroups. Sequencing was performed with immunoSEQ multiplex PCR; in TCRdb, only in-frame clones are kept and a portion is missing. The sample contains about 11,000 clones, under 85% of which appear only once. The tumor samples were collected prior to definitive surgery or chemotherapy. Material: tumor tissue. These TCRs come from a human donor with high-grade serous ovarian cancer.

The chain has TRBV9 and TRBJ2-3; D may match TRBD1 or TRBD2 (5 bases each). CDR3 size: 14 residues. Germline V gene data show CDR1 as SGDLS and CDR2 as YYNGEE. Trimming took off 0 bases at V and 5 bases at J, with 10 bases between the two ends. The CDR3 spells CASSVVSGQDTQYF. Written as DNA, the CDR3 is TGTGCCAGCAGCGTAGTTTCGGGGCAAGATACGCAGTATTTT.

The CDR3: CATSRDLVKRESTDTQYF. The CDR3 DNA reads as TGTGCCACCAGCAGAGACTTGGTGAAGCGGGAGAGCACAGATACGCAGTATTTT. This chain links TRBV15 with TRBJ2-3; 8 bases line up with TRBD2. Germline V gene sequence: CDR1 LNHNV, CDR2 YYDKDF (reference sequence). After removal of 0 bases from V and 0 bases from J, the junction contained 8 bases not matched to a gene. The CDR3 is made up of 18 amino acids.